The 16 T cell receptor beta chains presented below share a single source sample, sequenced in a study of cytomegalovirus exposure and HLA in healthy donors. The PCR was carried out with 60 Vbeta primers and 13 Jbeta primers. Using immunoSEQ multiplex PCR, the repertoire was profiled, and TCRdb retains in-frame clones only, with some absent. The sample has 50,000 or so clones. The sequenced sample was PBMCs. These TCRs come from a woman in her sixties or seventies in good health and CMV-seropositive.

V gene TRBV9 combines with J gene TRBJ2-1; a weak D match, TRBD1 (6 bases). This CDR3 is built from 15 residues. V lost 4 bases and J lost 2, with 13 bases in between. CDR1 is SGDLS, CDR2 YYNGEE, per germline. The CDR3, as DNA: TGTGCCAGCAGCCCTCGGCGACAGGCCTACAATGAGCAGTTCTTC. Encoded protein: CASSPRRQAYNEQFF.

The CDR3 bases are TGCAGCGTCGGCCTTGGCAGGGGGCTATCCGAGCAGTACTTC. The encoded protein is CSVGLGRGLSEQYF. V usage is TRBV29-1 and J usage is TRBJ2-7, with TRBD1 matching 8 bases. The CDR3 spans 14 residues. The V gene's germline CDR1 is SQVTM and CDR2 ANQGSEA. With 6 bases clipped from V and 6 bases from J, the junction kept 13 bases outside the gene matches.

The chain combines TRBV6-1 with TRBJ2-4; D is unresolved. V lost 4 bases to trimming and J lost 6 bases, with 7 bases between them. Per the germline V gene, CDR1 is MNHNS and CDR2 is SASEGT. The CDR3 has 12 residues. CDR3 residues: CASSAAGNIQYF. The CDR3 DNA reads TGTGCCAGCAGTGCCGCAGGAAACATTCAGTACTTC.

This rearrangement joins TRBV2 to TRBJ1-5, with TRBD1 identical over 7 bases. Looked up from germline, CDR1 is SNHLY and CDR2 is FYNNEI. Trimming took 7 bases from V and 0 from J; bases not matched to a gene: 9. This CDR3 is built from 16 residues. The CDR3 loop reads CASNDRDYYSNQPQHF. The CDR3 bases are TGTGCCAGCAATGACAGGGATTACTATAGCAATCAGCCCCAGCATTTT.

J is TRBJ1-1 and V is TRBV28; D is possibly TRBD1 (5 bases). Deletions cut 6 bases from V and 11 bases from J, with 16 bases between. This CDR3 region has 12 residues. Germline CDR1 is MDHEN and CDR2 is SYDVKM. CDR3 in amino acids: CASRPSGGNAFF. The DNA of the CDR3 is TGTGCCAGCAGGCCCTCGGGGGGGAATGCTTTCTTT.

The V gene is TRBV4-3, the J gene TRBJ2-5, with TRBD1 identical over 9 bases. V shed 1 base and J 1 base; nucleotides not matched to a gene: 4. This CDR3 has 16 amino acids. Germline V gives CDR1 LGHNA, CDR2 YSLEER. CDR3: CASSQGTGVGQETQYF. In DNA, the CDR3 is TGCGCCAGCAGCCAAGGGACAGGGGTAGGCCAAGAGACCCAGTACTTC.

J is TRBJ2-3 and V is TRBV5-1; TRBD1 agrees at 7 bases. The germline CDR1 and CDR2 sequences are SGHRS and YFSETQ. The J segment lost 0 bases and the V segment lost 0 bases, leaving 4 bases of the junction unmatched. This CDR3 is 16 amino acids long. DNA for the CDR3: TGCGCCAGCAGCTTGGAGGGCAGGGGGAGCACAGATACGCAGTATTTT. It specifies CASSLEGRGSTDTQYF.

The J gene is TRBJ2-4, the V gene TRBV6-6; 8 bases fit TRBD2. CDR1 and CDR2 (germline): MNHNY, SVGAGI (reference sequence). The V gene end was trimmed by 10 bases and the J gene end by 4 bases; junction bases not matched to a gene: 9. CDR3 size: 14 residues. The CDR3 DNA sequence: TGTGCCACGGGGGGGGCCCAGGATAAAAACATTCAGTACTTC. This codes for CATGGAQDKNIQYF.

The chain links TRBV19 to TRBJ1-4; no clear D. CDR1 and CDR2 (germline): LNHDA, SQIVND (reference sequence). The CDR3 loop spans 13 amino acids. Trimming took 7 bases from V and 6 from J, leaving 12 bases between them. The CDR3: CASTTGGYEKLFF. The CDR3 DNA reads as TGTGCCAGTACTACTGGAGGGTATGAAAAACTGTTTTTT.

The chain carries TRBV27 and TRBJ1-5; no definite D call. V lost 5 bases and J lost 2, with 13 bases in between. From germline, CDR1 is MNHEY and CDR2 SMNVEV (reference sequence). This CDR3 comprises 15 residues. The DNA for the CDR3 is TGTGCCAGCAGTACACGCGACTCCGGCAATCAGCCCCAGCATTTT. Amino acids: CASSTRDSGNQPQHF.

The V call is TRBV19, the J call TRBJ2-2; D is perhaps TRBD1 (7 bases). CDR3 size: 14 residues. Trimming stripped 10 bases from V and 2 bases from J, with 14 bases between. CDR1 LNHDA and CDR2 SQIVND come from the germline V gene (reference sequence). CDR3 in amino acids: CATRGDSNTGELFF. As DNA, the CDR3 is TGTGCCACCAGGGGGGACAGCAACACCGGGGAGCTGTTTTTT.

The V gene is TRBV9, the J gene TRBJ1-1, with D uncertain. The CDR3 extends over 15 amino acids. V lost 3 bases and J 0 bases, leaving 12 bases between the germline ends. Germline CDR1 SGDLS, CDR2 YYNGEE. The CDR3 sequence: CASSALPIVNTEAFF. CDR3 nucleotides: TGTGCCAGCAGCGCCCTACCGATTGTGAACACTGAAGCTTTCTTT.

The chain couples TRBV5-1 to TRBJ1-5, with D maybe TRBD1 (5 bases). The CDR3 covers 13 residues. Germline-derived CDR1 and CDR2 are SGHRS and YFSETQ. Trimming shortened V by 0 bases and J by 4 bases, and 5 bases separated the two germline ends. CDR3 nucleotides: TGCGCCAGCAGCTTGGCAGGGAATCAGCCCCAGCATTTT. This translates into CASSLAGNQPQHF.

V is TRBV13 and J is TRBJ2-7; possible D gene TRBD1, 5 bases. Deletions cut 6 bases from V and 4 bases from J, with 19 bases between. The CDR3 totals 15 residues. Germline V gene sequence: CDR1 PRHDT, CDR2 FYEKMQ (reference sequence). Written as DNA, the CDR3 is TGTGCCAGCAGATGGGCGTACGACAGAACTTACGAGCAGTACTTC. Its translation: CASRWAYDRTYEQYF.

The DNA of the CDR3 is TGTGCTAGTGGCTTCGAGTCTCATAGCGCCGGGGAGCTGTTTTTT. Translation: CASGFESHSAGELFF. V usage is TRBV12-5 and J usage is TRBJ2-2, with a tentative D call TRBD2 (5 bases). Germline CDR1 LGHNT, CDR2 FRNRAP. This CDR3 has 15 amino acids. The V and J ends lost 6 bases and 6 bases respectively, with 17 bases between them.

The chain is built from TRBV19 and TRBJ1-2, with TRBD1 matching 10 bases. V was pared by 3 bases and J by 0 bases, with 4 bases of the junction left unmatched. Germline CDR1 reads LNHDA; CDR2 reads SQIVND (reference sequence). There are 16 residues in the CDR3. The CDR3: CASSIAGTGANYGYTF. CDR3 nucleotide sequence: TGTGCCAGTAGTATCGCCGGGACAGGGGCTAACTATGGCTACACCTTC.